This is a list of T cell receptor beta chains from one sample in a study of cytomegalovirus exposure and HLA in healthy donors. The method was immunoSEQ multiplex PCR; TCRdb's version includes in-frame clones alone and lacks a portion of them. The data contain about 180,000 clones, about 79% of them singletons. Sequencing input: PBMCs. These receptors originate from a girl aged 2 to 9 in good health and CMV-seropositive. CDR3s include the opening cysteine and the closing phenylalanine or tryptophan. The D gene is left open where the match is weak. The listing skips clone size in some rows; elsewhere it reads once, few, many or a size class.

15	TRBV5-4	TRBJ2-7	NA	TRBD2	CASSQEREPVYEQYF	TGTGCCAGCAGCCAGGAGCGGGAGCCGGTATACGAGCAGTACTTC
15	TRBV6-6	TRBJ2-7	NA	TRBD1	CASSYSQGTGYEQYF	TGTGCCAGCAGTTACTCCCAAGGGACAGGATACGAGCAGTACTTC
12	TRBV27	TRBJ1-5	NA	NA	CASGALNQPQHF	TGTGCCAGCGGAGCCCTTAATCAGCCCCAGCATTTT
12	TRBV28	TRBJ2-3	NA	NA	CASRAPADTQYF	TGTGCCAGCAGAGCCCCTGCAGATACGCAGTATTTT
15	TRBV7-9	TRBJ2-5	NA	NA	CASSNPGGPGETQYF	TGTGCCAGCTCGAACCCTGGAGGACCTGGAGAGACCCAGTACTTC
14	TRBV6-1	TRBJ1-4	NA	NA	CATLPGQPSEKLFF	TGTGCCACCTTACCGGGACAACCAAGTGAAAAACTGTTTTTT
16	TRBV5-4	TRBJ2-7	NA	TRBD1	CASSPTPGQGLYEQYF	TGTGCCAGCAGCCCAACACCGGGACAGGGACTCTACGAGCAGTACTTC
14	TRBV28	TRBJ1-4	NA	NA	CASSSGQYREKLFF	TGTGCCAGCAGCTCCGGACAGTACCGCGAAAAACTGTTTTTT
15	TRBV4-2	TRBJ2-1	NA	NA	CASSQSQSSYNEQFF	TGTGCCAGCAGCCAATCACAGTCTTCCTACAATGAGCAGTTCTTC
17	TRBV11-3	TRBJ2-3	NA	NA	CASSTTSRGWGTDTQYF	TGTGCCAGCAGCACAACCTCCCGCGGATGGGGCACAGATACGCAGTATTTT
14	TRBV19	TRBJ1-2	NA	TRBD1	CASSATTGTYGYTF	TGTGCCAGTAGTGCGACGACAGGGACCTATGGCTACACCTTC
15	TRBV9	TRBJ2-2	few	TRBD2	CASSVVSSGTGELFF	TGTGCCAGCAGCGTAGTGTCTAGCGGGACCGGGGAGCTGTTTTTT
14	TRBV9	TRBJ1-2	NA	TRBD1	CASSVSGQFYGYTF	TGTGCCAGCAGCGTCTCGGGACAGTTCTATGGCTACACCTTC
15	TRBV7-8	TRBJ2-7	NA	TRBD1	CASSGGQASSYEQYF	TGTGCCAGCAGCGGAGGACAGGCGTCCTCCTACGAGCAGTACTTC
18	TRBV7-8	TRBJ2-1	NA	TRBD2	CASSFGTSGPISYNEQFF	TGTGCCAGCAGCTTTGGGACTAGCGGTCCAATCTCCTACAATGAGCAGTTCTTC
16	TRBV9	TRBJ1-4	few	TRBD1	CASSVGTGGRGEKLFF	TGTGCCAGCAGCGTAGGGACAGGGGGGCGTGGTGAAAAACTGTTTTTT
13	TRBV5-4	TRBJ2-5	few	NA	CASSTAGVETQYF	TGTGCCAGCAGCACCGCAGGGGTTGAGACCCAGTACTTC
15	TRBV19	TRBJ2-5	NA	NA	CASSMGSGIGETQYF	TGTGCCAGTAGTATGGGTTCGGGGATAGGAGAGACCCAGTACTTC
13	TRBV5-1	TRBJ2-3	NA	NA	CASSLGDTDTQYF	TGCGCCAGCAGCTTAGGGGACACAGATACGCAGTATTTT
14	TRBV27	TRBJ2-7	once	NA	CASSLGPGASEQYF	TGTGCCAGCAGTTTAGGGCCAGGGGCGAGTGAGCAGTACTTC
12	TRBV7-9	TRBJ2-7	NA	NA	CASSSDTYEQYF	TGTGCCAGCAGCTCAGACACCTACGAGCAGTACTTC
17	TRBV27	TRBJ2-3	NA	TRBD2	CASSRLAVMTSTDTQYF	TGTGCCAGCAGTCGACTAGCGGTAATGACTAGCACAGATACGCAGTATTTT
14	TRBV9	TRBJ2-3	NA	NA	CASSVGSGQDTQYF	TGTGCCAGCAGCGTAGGAAGCGGCCAAGATACGCAGTATTTT
17	TRBV7-9	TRBJ1-2	NA	NA	CASSLSTDRILNDGYTF	TGTGCCAGCAGCTTATCGACAGACCGGATCCTGAACGATGGCTACACCTTC
16	TRBV27	TRBJ2-3	NA	TRBD1	CASSFRDRSSTDTQYF	TGTGCCAGCAGTTTCCGGGACAGATCATCCACAGATACGCAGTATTTT
18	TRBV30	TRBJ2-7	NA	NA	CAWSRKTGFVREDHEQYF	TGTGCCTGGAGTAGGAAAACAGGGTTTGTTCGGGAGGACCACGAGCAGTACTTC
15	TRBV5-1	TRBJ2-7	NA	TRBD1	CASSQRTGVAYEQYF	TGCGCCAGCAGCCAGAGGACAGGGGTGGCCTACGAGCAGTACTTC
13	TRBV5-1	TRBJ2-3	NA	NA	CASSRLRGDTQYF	TGCGCCAGCTCGAGGTTAAGAGGCGATACGCAGTATTTT
19	TRBV14	TRBJ1-1	NA	TRBD1	CASRPNRRTGGDMNTEAFF	TGTGCCAGCAGACCCAACCGAAGGACAGGGGGGGACATGAACACTGAAGCTTTCTTT
16	TRBV19	TRBJ1-2	NA	NA	CASSIAAGAWNYGYTF	TGTGCCAGTAGTATTGCGGCGGGGGCTTGGAACTATGGCTACACCTTC
12	TRBV2	TRBJ1-4	NA	NA	CASTSGSGKLFF	TGTGCCAGCACCTCGGGGTCGGGAAAACTGTTTTTT
17	TRBV4-1	TRBJ2-2	NA	NA	CASSLLFRGKNTGELFF	TGCGCCAGCAGCCTCCTCTTCCGAGGAAAGAACACCGGGGAGCTGTTTTTT
16	TRBV27	TRBJ2-7	NA	NA	CASSLSFGTLAYEQYF	TGTGCCAGCAGTTTATCTTTCGGGACACTAGCCTACGAGCAGTACTTC
17	TRBV25-1	TRBJ2-7	NA	TRBD1	CASSGGTGQGVVYEQYF	TGTGCCAGCAGTGGGGGAACCGGACAGGGGGTGGTATACGAGCAGTACTTC